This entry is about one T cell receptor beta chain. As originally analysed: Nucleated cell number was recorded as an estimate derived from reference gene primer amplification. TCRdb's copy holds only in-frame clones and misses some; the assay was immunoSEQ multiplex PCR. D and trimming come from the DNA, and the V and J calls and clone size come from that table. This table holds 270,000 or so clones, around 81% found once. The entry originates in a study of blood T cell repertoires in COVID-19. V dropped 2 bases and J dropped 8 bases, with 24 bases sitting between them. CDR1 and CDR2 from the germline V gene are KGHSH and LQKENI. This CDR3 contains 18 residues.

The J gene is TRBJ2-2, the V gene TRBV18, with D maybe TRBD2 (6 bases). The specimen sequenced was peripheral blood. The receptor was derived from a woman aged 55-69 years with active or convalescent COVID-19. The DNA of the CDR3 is TGTGCCAGCTCACCAAGGGACTCCTCCGGACCGAGTACGGGGGAGCTGTTTTTT. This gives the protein CASSPRDSSGPSTGELFF.